Listed below are T cell receptor beta chains from one sample, sequenced in a study of CD8+CD57+ T cells in acquired aplastic anemia. TCRdb re-analysed the reads in MiXCR, keeping a single row per CDR3 protein. The sample shows about 150,000 distinct CDR3 sequences, roughly half of them seen only once. The source material was sorted CD4+, CD8+, or CD8+CD57+ T cells (not recorded which) from PBMCs. The receptor source for this set is a human donor with aplastic anemia. Both conserved end residues are part of each CDR3. Fields, in order: J gene, clone size, V gene, D gene, CDR3 protein, CDR3 DNA. D genes are given only for firm matches. A clone size is listed for some rows: how often the clone was seen (once, few, many), or a class if it is expanded.

TRBJ1-4 | NA | TRBV2 | NA | CASSLSRGEKLFF | TGTGCCAGCAGCCTGAGCCGAGGGGAAAAACTGTTTTTT
TRBJ2-3 | many | TRBV7-6 | NA | CASSLARDTQYF | TGTGCCAGCAGCTTAGCTAGGGATACGCAGTATTTT
TRBJ2-5 | NA | TRBV24-1 | NA | CATADVFRETQYF | TGTGCCACTGCGGACGTTTTTCGGGAGACCCAGTACTTC
TRBJ1-2 | NA | TRBV2 | NA | CASSVYNRGYGYTF | TGTGCCAGCAGTGTTTACAACCGGGGCTATGGCTACACCTTC
TRBJ2-1 | NA | TRBV29-1 | NA | CSVEDRTVADSSSYNEQFF | TGCAGCGTTGAAGATCGAACCGTAGCGGACTCGAGCTCCTACAATGAGCAGTTCTTC
TRBJ1-1 | NA | TRBV2 | NA | CVSSEQGVNTEAFF | TGTGTCAGCAGCGAACAGGGCGTGAACACTGAAGCTTTCTTT
TRBJ2-2 | once | TRBV29-1 | NA | CSTGQGGTGELFF | TGCAGCACCGGACAGGGAGGGACCGGGGAGCTGTTTTTT
TRBJ2-7 | few | TRBV7-6 | TRBD1 | CASSSPGQGYEQYF | TGTGCCAGCAGCTCCCCGGGACAGGGGTACGAGCAGTACTTC
TRBJ2-3 | NA | TRBV29-1 | NA | CSVPGLTSDTQYF | TGCAGCGTGCCGGGACTTACCTCAGATACGCAGTATTTT
TRBJ2-1 | once | TRBV6-2/TRBV6-3 | TRBD2 | CASSYVLAGGSLSYNEQFF | TGTGCCAGCAGTTACGTTCTAGCGGGGGGTTCACTCTCCTACAATGAGCAGTTCTTC
TRBJ1-2 | NA | TRBV10-3 | NA | CAISESTVMEGYGYTF | TGTGCCATCAGTGAGTCGACGGTCATGGAGGGCTATGGCTACACCTTC
TRBJ2-1 | NA | TRBV19 | NA | CASSIDSLAWNEQFF | TGTGCCAGTAGTATAGATTCCCTAGCTTGGAATGAGCAGTTCTTC
TRBJ2-7 | many | TRBV20-1 | TRBD2 | CSAHGGSSYEQYF | TGCAGTGCTCACGGGGGGAGCTCCTACGAGCAGTACTTC
TRBJ2-2 | NA | TRBV7-8 | NA | CASTYGGAGELFF | TGTGCCAGCACCTACGGAGGGGCCGGGGAGCTGTTTTTT
TRBJ2-1 | NA | TRBV10-3 | NA | CAIGAGTPLNEQFF | TGTGCCATCGGTGCGGGGACTCCGCTGAATGAGCAGTTCTTC
TRBJ1-5 | NA | TRBV10-2 | NA | CASSPGRSNQPQHF | TGCGCCAGCAGTCCGGGAAGGAGCAATCAGCCCCAGCATTTT
TRBJ1-6 | medium-sized | TRBV7-8 | NA | CASSLAGDWDSPLHF | TGTGCCAGCAGCTTAGCTGGGGACTGGGATTCACCCCTCCACTTT